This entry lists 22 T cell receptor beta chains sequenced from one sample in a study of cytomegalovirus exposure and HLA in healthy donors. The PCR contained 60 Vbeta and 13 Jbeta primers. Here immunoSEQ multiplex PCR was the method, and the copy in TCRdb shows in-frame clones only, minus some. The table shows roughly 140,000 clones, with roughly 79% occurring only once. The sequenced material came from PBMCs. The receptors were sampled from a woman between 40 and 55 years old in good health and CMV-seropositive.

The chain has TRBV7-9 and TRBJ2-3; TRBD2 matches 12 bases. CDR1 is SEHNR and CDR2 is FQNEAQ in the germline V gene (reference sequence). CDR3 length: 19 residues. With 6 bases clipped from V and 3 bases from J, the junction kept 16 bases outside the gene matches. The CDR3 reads CASRPGFELAGGSTDTQYF. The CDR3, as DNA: TGTGCCAGCAGGCCGGGGTTTGAACTAGCGGGGGGTTCTACAGATACGCAGTATTTT.

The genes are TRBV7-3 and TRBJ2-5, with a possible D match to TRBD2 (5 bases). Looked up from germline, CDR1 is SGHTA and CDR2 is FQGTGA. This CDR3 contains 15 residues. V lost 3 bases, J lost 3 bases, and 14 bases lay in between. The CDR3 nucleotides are TGTGCCAGCAGCTTCCAAGGGAGTCACGAAGAGACCCAGTACTTC. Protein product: CASSFQGSHEETQYF.

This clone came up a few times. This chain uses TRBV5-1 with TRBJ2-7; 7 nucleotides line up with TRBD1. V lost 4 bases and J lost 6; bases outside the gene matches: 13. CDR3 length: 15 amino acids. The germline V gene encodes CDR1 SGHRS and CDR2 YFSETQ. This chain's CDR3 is CASSTSGTEGSEQYF. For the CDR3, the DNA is TGCGCCAGCAGCACCTCCGGGACAGAGGGGAGCGAGCAGTACTTC.

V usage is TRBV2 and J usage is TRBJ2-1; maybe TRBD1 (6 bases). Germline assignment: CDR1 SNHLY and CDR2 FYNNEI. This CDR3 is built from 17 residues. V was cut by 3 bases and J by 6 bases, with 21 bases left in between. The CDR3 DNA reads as TGTGCCAGCAGTGATTACCCCCAGGGCAGGGGAGTCAATGAGCAGTTCTTC. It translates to CASSDYPQGRGVNEQFF.

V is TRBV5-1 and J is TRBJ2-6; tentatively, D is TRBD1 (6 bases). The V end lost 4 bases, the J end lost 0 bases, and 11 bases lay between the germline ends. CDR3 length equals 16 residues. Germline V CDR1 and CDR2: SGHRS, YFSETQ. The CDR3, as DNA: TGCGCCAGCAGCATCCGACAGGCCTCTGGGGCCAACGTCCTGACTTTC. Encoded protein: CASSIRQASGANVLTF.

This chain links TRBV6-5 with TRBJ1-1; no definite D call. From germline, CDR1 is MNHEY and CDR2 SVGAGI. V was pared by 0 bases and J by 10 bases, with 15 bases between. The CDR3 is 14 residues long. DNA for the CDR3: TGTGCCAGCAGTTACTCATACGGCGTAGAGGCAGCTTTCTTT. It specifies CASSYSYGVEAAFF.

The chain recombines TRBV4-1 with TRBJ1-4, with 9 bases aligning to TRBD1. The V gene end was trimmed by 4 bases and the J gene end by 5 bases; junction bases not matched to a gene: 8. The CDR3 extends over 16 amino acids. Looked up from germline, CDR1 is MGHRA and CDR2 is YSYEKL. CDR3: CASSPARDRANEKLFF. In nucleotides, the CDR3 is TGCGCCAGCAGCCCCGCCCGGGACAGGGCGAATGAAAAACTGTTTTTT.

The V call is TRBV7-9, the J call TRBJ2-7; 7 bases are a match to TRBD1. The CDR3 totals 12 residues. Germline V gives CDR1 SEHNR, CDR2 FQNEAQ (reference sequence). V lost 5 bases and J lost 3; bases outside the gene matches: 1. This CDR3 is CASSTGDYEQYF. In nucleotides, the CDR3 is TGTGCCAGCAGCACAGGGGACTACGAGCAGTACTTC.

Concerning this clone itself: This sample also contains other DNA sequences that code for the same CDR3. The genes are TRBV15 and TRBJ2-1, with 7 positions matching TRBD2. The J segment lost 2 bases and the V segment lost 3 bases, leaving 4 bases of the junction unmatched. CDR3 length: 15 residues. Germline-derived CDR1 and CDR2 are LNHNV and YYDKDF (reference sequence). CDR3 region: CATSRDAGAYNEQFF. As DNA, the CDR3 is TGTGCCACCAGCAGGGATGCGGGGGCCTACAATGAGCAGTTCTTC.

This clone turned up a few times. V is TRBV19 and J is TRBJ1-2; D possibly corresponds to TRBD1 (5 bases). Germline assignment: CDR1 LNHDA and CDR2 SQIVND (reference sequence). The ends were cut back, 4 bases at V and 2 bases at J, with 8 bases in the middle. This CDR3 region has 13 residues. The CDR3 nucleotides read TGTGCCAGTAGTAGGGAGGGGAACTATGGCTACACCTTC. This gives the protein CASSREGNYGYTF.

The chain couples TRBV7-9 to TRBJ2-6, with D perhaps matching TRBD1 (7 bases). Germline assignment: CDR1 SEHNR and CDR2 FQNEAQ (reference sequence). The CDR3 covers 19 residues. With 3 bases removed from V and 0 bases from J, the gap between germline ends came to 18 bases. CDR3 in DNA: TGTGCCAGCAGCTTGGCGGGACAGATATCATCCTCTGGGGCCAACGTCCTGACTTTC. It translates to CASSLAGQISSSGANVLTF.

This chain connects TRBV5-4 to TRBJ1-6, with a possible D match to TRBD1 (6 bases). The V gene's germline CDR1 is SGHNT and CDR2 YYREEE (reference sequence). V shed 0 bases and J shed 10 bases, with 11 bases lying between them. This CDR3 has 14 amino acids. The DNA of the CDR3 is TGTGCCAGCAGCTTGGCGGGGGGGCCCTCACCCCTCCACTTT. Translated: CASSLAGGPSPLHF.

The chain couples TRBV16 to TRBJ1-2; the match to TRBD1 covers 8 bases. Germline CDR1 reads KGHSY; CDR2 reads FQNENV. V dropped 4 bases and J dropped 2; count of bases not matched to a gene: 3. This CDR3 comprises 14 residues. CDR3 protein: CASSLGQGNYGYTF. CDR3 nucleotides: TGTGCCAGCAGCCTCGGACAGGGCAACTATGGCTACACCTTC.

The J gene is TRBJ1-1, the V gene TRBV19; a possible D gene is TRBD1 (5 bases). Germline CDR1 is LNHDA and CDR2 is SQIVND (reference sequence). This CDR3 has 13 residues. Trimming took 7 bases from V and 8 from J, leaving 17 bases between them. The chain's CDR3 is CASKVPGLMEAFF. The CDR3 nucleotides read TGTGCCAGTAAGGTACCAGGGCTTATGGAAGCTTTCTTT.

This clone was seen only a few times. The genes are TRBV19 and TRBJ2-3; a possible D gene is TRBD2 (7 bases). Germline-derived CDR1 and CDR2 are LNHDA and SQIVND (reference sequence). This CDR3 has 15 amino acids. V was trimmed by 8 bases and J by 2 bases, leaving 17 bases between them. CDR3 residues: CASSNGGLVTDTQYF. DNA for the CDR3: TGTGCCAGTTCGAACGGGGGGCTGGTCACAGATACGCAGTATTTT.

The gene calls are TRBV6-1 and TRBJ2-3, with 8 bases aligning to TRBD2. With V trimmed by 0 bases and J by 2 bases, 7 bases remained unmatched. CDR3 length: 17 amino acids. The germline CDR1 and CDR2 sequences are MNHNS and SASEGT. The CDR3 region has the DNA TGTGCCAGCAGTGAAGCGGTATTTAGCGGGAACACAGATACGCAGTATTTT. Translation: CASSEAVFSGNTDTQYF.

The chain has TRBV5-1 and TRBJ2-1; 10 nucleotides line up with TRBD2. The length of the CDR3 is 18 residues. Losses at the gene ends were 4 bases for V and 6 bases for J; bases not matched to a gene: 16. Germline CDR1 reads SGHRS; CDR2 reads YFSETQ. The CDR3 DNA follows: TGCGCCAGCAGCCCCGGGGGTCTAAAAGCGGGGGGGGTCAATGAGCAGTTCTTC. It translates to CASSPGGLKAGGVNEQFF. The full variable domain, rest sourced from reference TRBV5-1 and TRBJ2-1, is KAGVTQTPRYLIKTRGQQVTLSCSPISGHRSVSWYQQTPGQGLQFLFEYFSETQRNKGNFPGRFSGRQFSNSRSEMNVSTLELGDSALYLCASSPGGLKAGGVNEQFFGPGTRLTVL.

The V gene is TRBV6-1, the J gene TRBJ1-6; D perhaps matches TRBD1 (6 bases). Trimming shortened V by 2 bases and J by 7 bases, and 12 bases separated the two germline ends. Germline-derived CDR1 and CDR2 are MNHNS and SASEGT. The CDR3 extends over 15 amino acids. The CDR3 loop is CASSEKDSRNSPLHF. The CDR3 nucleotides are TGTGCCAGCAGTGAAAAGGACAGCAGAAATTCACCCCTCCACTTT.

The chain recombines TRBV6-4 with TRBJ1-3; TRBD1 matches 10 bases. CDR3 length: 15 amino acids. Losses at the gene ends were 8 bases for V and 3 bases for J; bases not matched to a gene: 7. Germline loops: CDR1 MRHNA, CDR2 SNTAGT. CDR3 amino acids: CASSADRGFGNTIYF. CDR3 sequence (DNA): TGTGCCAGCTCGGCGGACAGGGGGTTTGGAAACACCATATATTTT.

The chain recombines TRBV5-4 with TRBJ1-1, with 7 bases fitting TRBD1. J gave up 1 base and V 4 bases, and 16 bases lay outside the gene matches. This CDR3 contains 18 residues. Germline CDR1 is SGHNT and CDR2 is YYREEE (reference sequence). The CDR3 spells CASSPWIQTGTANTEAFF. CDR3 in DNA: TGTGCCAGCAGCCCTTGGATACAAACCGGGACAGCGAACACTGAAGCTTTCTTT.

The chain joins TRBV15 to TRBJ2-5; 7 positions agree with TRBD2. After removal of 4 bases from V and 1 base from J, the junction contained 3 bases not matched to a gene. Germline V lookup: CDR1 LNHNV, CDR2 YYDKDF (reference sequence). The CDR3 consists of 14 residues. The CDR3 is CATSKRLAQETQYF. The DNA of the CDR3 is TGTGCCACCAGCAAACGACTAGCCCAAGAGACCCAGTACTTC. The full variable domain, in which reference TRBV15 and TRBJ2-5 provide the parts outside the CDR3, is DAMVIQNPRYQVTQFGKPVTLSCSQTLNHNVMYWYQQKSSQAPKLLFHYYDKDFNNEADTPDNFQSRRPNTSFCFLDIRSPGLGDTAMYLCATSKRLAQETQYFGPGTRLLVL.

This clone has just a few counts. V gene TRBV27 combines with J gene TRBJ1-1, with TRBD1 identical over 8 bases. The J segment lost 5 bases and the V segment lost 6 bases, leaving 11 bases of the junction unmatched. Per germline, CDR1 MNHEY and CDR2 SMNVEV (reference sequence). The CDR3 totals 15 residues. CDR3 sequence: CASSPHGQGRTEAFF. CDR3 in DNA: TGTGCCAGCAGCCCACACGGACAGGGAAGAACTGAAGCTTTCTTT.